These T cell receptor beta chains were read from a single sample in a study of blood T cell repertoires in COVID-19. Repertoires were generated with immunoSEQ multiplex PCR, while TCRdb's copy carries only in-frame clones and drops some. The data contain 100,000 to 150,000 clones, about 83% of them singletons. Sequencing used peripheral blood. Receptors originate from a man aged 40-49 years with active or convalescent COVID-19. The CDR3 runs from the conserved cysteine through the conserved F or W. A D gene is named only where the DNA matches it firmly. Some rows mark clone size as missing; the rest say once, few, many or name a class of expanded clone.

d_call	v_call	j_call	clone_size	cdr3_nt	cdr3_aa
TRBD1	TRBV18	TRBJ1-5	NA	TGTGCCAGCTCACTAACCAGGGGGCAGGGTCAGCCCCAGCATTTT	CASSLTRGQGQPQHF
NA	TRBV7-3	TRBJ2-3	NA	TGTGCCAGCAGCTTAAACAAACGCGGAGGAGATACGCAGTATTTT	CASSLNKRGGDTQYF
NA	TRBV7-8	TRBJ1-1	NA	TGTGCCAGCAGCTTAGGGGGGCTAGGGAACACTGAAGCTTTCTTT	CASSLGGLGNTEAFF
TRBD1	TRBV7-2	TRBJ2-3	NA	TGTGCCAGCAGCTTAGGTGTGGGGGACAGGGTGAGGGTAACAGATACGCAGTATTTT	CASSLGVGDRVRVTDTQYF
TRBD1	TRBV19	TRBJ1-2	NA	TGTGCCAGTAGTTTCCCGGGACAGGGTTATGGCTACACCTTC	CASSFPGQGYGYTF
NA	TRBV4-2	TRBJ2-5	NA	TGTGCCAGCAGCAGGGGGGGACTGGGTTCAGAGACCCAGTACTTC	CASSRGGLGSETQYF
TRBD1	TRBV9	TRBJ2-6	NA	TGTGCCAGCAGCGTGGAGACAGGGGGCGGGTTCTCTGGGGCCAACGTCCTGACTTTC	CASSVETGGGFSGANVLTF
TRBD1	TRBV11-3	TRBJ2-7	once	TGTGCCAGCAGCCTACAGGGGTTTTACTCCTACGAGCAGTACTTC	CASSLQGFYSYEQYF
NA	TRBV5-1	TRBJ2-5	NA	TGCGCCAGCAGTCCCGGGGGTGGCGAGACCCAGTACTTC	CASSPGGGETQYF
TRBD1	TRBV5-5	TRBJ1-4	NA	TGTGCCAGCAGCTTCTCGCCGGGACAGGGCTCAAAACTGTTTTTT	CASSFSPGQGSKLFF
TRBD1	TRBV5-4	TRBJ2-1	NA	TGTGCCAGCAGCCCGGACAGGAACAATGAGCAGTTCTTC	CASSPDRNNEQFF
TRBD1	TRBV9	TRBJ1-6	few	TGTGCCAGCAGCGCCTCCACAGGGGTAGGATTGAATTCACCCCTCCACTTT	CASSASTGVGLNSPLHF
TRBD1	TRBV20-1	TRBJ2-2	NA	TGCAGTGCTAGTCGTACAGGGGGCAACACCGGGGAGCTGTTTTTT	CSASRTGGNTGELFF
TRBD1	TRBV15	TRBJ2-4	NA	TGTGCCACCAGCACCACAGGGGTCGCCAAAAACATTCAGTACTTC	CATSTTGVAKNIQYF
TRBD1	TRBV5-1	TRBJ2-7	NA	TGCGCCAGCAAACTACAGGGGGGAGCCTACGAGCAGTACTTC	CASKLQGGAYEQYF
NA	TRBV6-5	TRBJ1-4	NA	TGTGCCAGCAGTCCAACGGGATCCTTGAATGAAAAACTGTTTTTT	CASSPTGSLNEKLFF
NA	TRBV2	TRBJ1-1	once	TGTGCCAGCAGTGAACAGAACACTGAAGCTTTCTTT	CASSEQNTEAFF
NA	TRBV15	TRBJ1-6	once	TGTGCCACCAGCAGTTCAGGGGCTAATTCACCCCTCCACTTT	CATSSSGANSPLHF
TRBD1	TRBV7-9	TRBJ2-1	NA	TGTGCCAGCAGCTCCCCGGGACAGCCAAATGAGCAGTTCTTC	CASSSPGQPNEQFF
TRBD1	TRBV3-1/TRBV3-2	TRBJ2-7	NA	TGTGCCAGCAGCCGTACGGGACAGACCTACGAGCAGTACTTC	CASSRTGQTYEQYF
NA	TRBV19	TRBJ1-5	NA	TGTGCCAGTAGTAGCGGGTTTCGGTCCCAGCATTTT	CASSSGFRSQHF